The clone carrying this T cell receptor (beta chain) was recorded a few times. Its antigen is currently unknown. V lost 8 bases, J lost 4 bases, and 18 bases lay in between. Germline loops: CDR1 LNHNV, CDR2 YYDKDF (reference sequence). The CDR3 contains 14 residues. RNA transcripts yielded amplified TCR beta CDR3 regions. When the TCR CDR3 underwent first-round RT-PCR, the HTBI primer set was used. TCRdb fed the multiplex PCR reads into MiXCR, producing one record per CDR3 protein. The table includes hundreds of thousands of distinct CDR3 sequences, 15% to 20% detected once. This sample was included in a study of T cells in Graves' hyperthyroidism and ophthalmopathy. Study-wide points: Among clonotypes expanded in thyroid above 0.001, most were also found in blood.

A patient was excluded if there was uncontrolled infection, other autoimmune disease, pregnancy or lactation. This sequence originates from a woman between 25 and 40 years old with Graves' hyperthyroidism. The sequenced material came from blood. The V gene is TRBV15, the J gene TRBJ2-7; tentatively, D is TRBD1 or TRBD2 (6 bases each). DNA of the CDR3: TGTGCCACCGGAGTGGGACGGGGGCAATACGAGCAGTACTTC. Translation: CATGVGRGQYEQYF.